This is a list of T cell receptor beta chains from one sample in a study of blood T cell repertoires in COVID-19. Some clones are missing from TCRdb's copy, which holds only in-frame ones; the method was immunoSEQ multiplex PCR. The repertoire consists of some 110,000 clones, with less than 85% occurring once and the leading ten covering roughly 2.5%. Sequenced material: peripheral blood. The origin of the receptors is a man in his fifties or sixties with acute or convalescent COVID-19. The CDR3 runs from the conserved cysteine through the conserved F or W. A D gene is named only where the DNA matches it firmly. Size values are once, few and many counts, or a class for expanded clones, and some rows have none.

j_call: TRBJ1-4
v_call: TRBV3-1/TRBV3-2
clone_size: .
d_call: .
cdr3_aa: CASSPYGTNEKLFF
cdr3_nt: TGTGCCAGCAGCCCCTACGGAACTAATGAAAAACTGTTTTTT

j_call: TRBJ1-4
v_call: TRBV7-6
clone_size: once
d_call: .
cdr3_aa: CASSLVGRGEKLFF
cdr3_nt: TGTGCCAGCAGCTTAGTCGGGAGAGGGGAAAAACTGTTTTTT

j_call: TRBJ2-3
v_call: TRBV6-2/TRBV6-3
clone_size: .
d_call: .
cdr3_aa: CASSYSDYASTDTQYF
cdr3_nt: TGTGCCAGCAGTTACTCGGACTATGCTAGCACAGATACGCAGTATTTT

j_call: TRBJ2-7
v_call: TRBV18
clone_size: .
d_call: .
cdr3_aa: CASSRGTGRYEQYF
cdr3_nt: TGTGCCAGCTCACGGGGGACGGGGAGGTACGAGCAGTACTTC

j_call: TRBJ1-1
v_call: TRBV30
clone_size: .
d_call: .
cdr3_aa: CAWNPQGNTEAFF
cdr3_nt: TGTGCCTGGAACCCACAGGGGAACACTGAAGCTTTCTTT

j_call: TRBJ1-1
v_call: TRBV6-5
clone_size: .
d_call: .
cdr3_aa: CASRQGSANTEAFF
cdr3_nt: TGTGCCAGCAGGCAGGGCTCAGCGAACACTGAAGCTTTCTTT

j_call: TRBJ1-2
v_call: TRBV6-5
clone_size: .
d_call: TRBD1
cdr3_aa: CASSYLNTGGEDGYTF
cdr3_nt: TGTGCCAGCAGTTACCTTAATACAGGGGGAGAAGATGGCTACACCTTC

j_call: TRBJ2-5
v_call: TRBV6-5
clone_size: .
d_call: .
cdr3_aa: CASSFGQQETQYF
cdr3_nt: TGTGCCAGCAGTTTTGGACAGCAAGAGACCCAGTACTTC

j_call: TRBJ1-1
v_call: TRBV11-2
clone_size: .
d_call: .
cdr3_aa: CASSLEGPVPNTEAFF
cdr3_nt: TGTGCCAGCAGCTTAGAGGGGCCAGTCCCGAACACTGAAGCTTTCTTT

j_call: TRBJ2-2
v_call: TRBV7-3
clone_size: .
d_call: TRBD2
cdr3_aa: CASSPGLAVTGELFF
cdr3_nt: TGTGCCAGCAGCCCGGGACTAGCGGTAACCGGGGAGCTGTTTTTT

j_call: TRBJ1-5
v_call: TRBV11-2
clone_size: .
d_call: .
cdr3_aa: CASSLDWGQQPQHF
cdr3_nt: TGTGCCAGCAGCTTAGACTGGGGGCAACAGCCCCAGCATTTT

j_call: TRBJ2-3
v_call: TRBV10-2
clone_size: once
d_call: TRBD1
cdr3_aa: CASSKTGVWTDTQYF
cdr3_nt: TGCGCCAGCAGTAAGACAGGGGTTTGGACAGATACGCAGTATTTT

j_call: TRBJ2-5
v_call: TRBV5-1
clone_size: .
d_call: .
cdr3_aa: CASSLERPEETQYF
cdr3_nt: TGCGCCAGCAGCTTGGAGCGTCCGGAAGAGACCCAGTACTTC

j_call: TRBJ2-3
v_call: TRBV4-2
clone_size: .
d_call: TRBD2
cdr3_aa: CASSQSGAEADTQYF
cdr3_nt: TGTGCCAGCAGCCAGAGCGGGGCCGAGGCAGATACGCAGTATTTT

j_call: TRBJ1-2
v_call: TRBV19
clone_size: .
d_call: .
cdr3_aa: CASSDPGNGYTF
cdr3_nt: TGTGCCAGTAGTGACCCAGGGAATGGCTACACCTTC

j_call: TRBJ2-7
v_call: TRBV7-9
clone_size: .
d_call: .
cdr3_aa: CASSSPRSKQYF
cdr3_nt: TGTGCCAGCAGCTCGCCGCGTTCCAAGCAGTACTTC

j_call: TRBJ2-5
v_call: TRBV18
clone_size: .
d_call: TRBD2
cdr3_aa: CASSLWTSGGKKGETQYF
cdr3_nt: TGTGCCAGCTCACTCTGGACTAGCGGGGGAAAAAAAGGAGAGACCCAGTACTTC

j_call: TRBJ2-2
v_call: TRBV19
clone_size: .
d_call: .
cdr3_aa: CASSYRQYTGELFF
cdr3_nt: TGTGCCAGTAGTTATCGACAGTACACCGGGGAGCTGTTTTTT

j_call: TRBJ1-5
v_call: TRBV6-5
clone_size: .
d_call: .
cdr3_aa: CASSTTGGGNQPQHF
cdr3_nt: TGTGCCAGCAGCACCACAGGCGGGGGCAATCAGCCCCAGCATTTT

j_call: TRBJ1-3
v_call: TRBV7-9
clone_size: once
d_call: .
cdr3_aa: CASSLGPGNTIYF
cdr3_nt: TGTGCCAGCAGCTTAGGGCCCGGAAACACCATATATTTT

j_call: TRBJ1-2
v_call: TRBV18
clone_size: .
d_call: TRBD1
cdr3_aa: CASSPRTGGDYGYTF
cdr3_nt: TGTGCCAGCTCACCACGGACAGGGGGTGACTATGGCTACACCTTC

j_call: TRBJ2-2
v_call: TRBV5-1
clone_size: .
d_call: .
cdr3_aa: CASSPKNLGRNTGELFF
cdr3_nt: TGCGCCAGCAGCCCAAAAAACCTCGGGAGGAACACCGGGGAGCTGTTTTTT

j_call: TRBJ2-1
v_call: TRBV7-9
clone_size: .
d_call: TRBD2
cdr3_aa: CASSLVLAGAYNEQFF
cdr3_nt: TGTGCCAGCAGCTTAGTACTAGCGGGAGCCTACAATGAGCAGTTCTTC

j_call: TRBJ2-7
v_call: TRBV5-1
clone_size: .
d_call: TRBD1
cdr3_aa: CASSPIYRGDNEQYF
cdr3_nt: TGCGCCAGCAGCCCTATCTACAGGGGCGATAACGAGCAGTACTTC

j_call: TRBJ2-1
v_call: TRBV2
clone_size: .
d_call: TRBD2
cdr3_aa: CASSVWTSGGNNEQFF
cdr3_nt: TGTGCCAGCAGTGTCTGGACTAGCGGGGGGAACAATGAGCAGTTCTTC

j_call: TRBJ2-4
v_call: TRBV11-2
clone_size: .
d_call: .
cdr3_aa: CASSLVLGDLNIQYF
cdr3_nt: TGTGCCAGCAGCTTAGTCCTCGGAGATTTAAACATTCAGTACTTC

j_call: TRBJ2-1
v_call: TRBV19
clone_size: .
d_call: TRBD2
cdr3_aa: CASSGLALNEQFF
cdr3_nt: TGTGCCAGTAGCGGACTAGCGTTGAATGAGCAGTTCTTC

j_call: TRBJ2-1
v_call: TRBV6-5
clone_size: .
d_call: .
cdr3_aa: CASSPVADSYNEQFF
cdr3_nt: TGTGCCAGCAGCCCCGTGGCAGACTCCTACAATGAGCAGTTCTTC

j_call: TRBJ1-2
v_call: TRBV29-1
clone_size: .
d_call: TRBD1
cdr3_aa: CSASTGGAGYTF
cdr3_nt: TGCAGCGCATCGACAGGGGGTGCAGGCTACACCTTC

j_call: TRBJ1-2
v_call: TRBV19
clone_size: .
d_call: TRBD1
cdr3_aa: CATTGVHGYTF
cdr3_nt: TGTGCCACCACAGGGGTGCACGGCTACACCTTC

j_call: TRBJ2-2
v_call: TRBV6-5
clone_size: .
d_call: .
cdr3_aa: CASNRGLGELFF
cdr3_nt: TGTGCCAGCAACAGAGGGCTCGGGGAGCTGTTTTTT

j_call: TRBJ1-5
v_call: TRBV5-1
clone_size: .
d_call: TRBD1
cdr3_aa: CASSPDRDQSQHF
cdr3_nt: TGCGCCAGCAGCCCCGACAGGGACCAGTCCCAGCATTTT

j_call: TRBJ2-7
v_call: TRBV7-8
clone_size: .
d_call: .
cdr3_aa: CASSLVSGPPFHEQYF
cdr3_nt: TGTGCCAGCAGCTTAGTATCTGGCCCTCCTTTCCACGAGCAGTACTTC

j_call: TRBJ2-2
v_call: TRBV4-1
clone_size: .
d_call: .
cdr3_aa: CASSQYQENTGELFF
cdr3_nt: TGCGCCAGCAGCCAGTATCAGGAGAACACCGGGGAGCTGTTTTTT

j_call: TRBJ2-1
v_call: TRBV2
clone_size: .
d_call: TRBD2
cdr3_aa: CASRGLAREEFF
cdr3_nt: TGTGCCAGCAGAGGACTAGCTAGGGAGGAGTTCTTC

j_call: TRBJ2-5
v_call: TRBV7-3
clone_size: .
d_call: .
cdr3_aa: CASSSAGGFQETQYF
cdr3_nt: TGTGCCAGCAGCTCGGCAGGAGGATTCCAAGAGACCCAGTACTTC

j_call: TRBJ2-2
v_call: TRBV27
clone_size: .
d_call: TRBD1
cdr3_aa: CASRDRANTGELFF
cdr3_nt: TGTGCCAGCAGGGACAGGGCAAACACCGGGGAGCTGTTTTTT

j_call: TRBJ1-2
v_call: TRBV9
clone_size: .
d_call: TRBD1
cdr3_aa: CASSVGDSYGYTF
cdr3_nt: TGTGCCAGCAGCGTAGGGGACAGCTATGGCTACACCTTC

j_call: TRBJ2-1
v_call: TRBV14
clone_size: .
d_call: TRBD2
cdr3_aa: CASSPRDRGSGLAGVTYNEQFF
cdr3_nt: TGTGCCAGCAGCCCGCGGGACAGGGGCTCCGGACTAGCGGGAGTGACCTACAATGAGCAGTTCTTC

j_call: TRBJ1-6
v_call: TRBV3-1/TRBV3-2
clone_size: .
d_call: .
cdr3_aa: CASSQKSLTDNSPLHF
cdr3_nt: TGTGCCAGCAGCCAAAAATCGCTAACTGATAATTCACCCCTCCACTTT

j_call: TRBJ2-5
v_call: TRBV4-2
clone_size: .
d_call: TRBD2
cdr3_aa: CASSLGLAGGHFQETQYF
cdr3_nt: TGTGCCAGCAGCCTCGGACTAGCGGGGGGCCACTTCCAAGAGACCCAGTACTTC

j_call: TRBJ2-7
v_call: TRBV18
clone_size: once
d_call: .
cdr3_aa: CASSPPAGRYEQYF
cdr3_nt: TGTGCCAGCTCACCACCGGCGGGGCGCTACGAGCAGTACTTC

j_call: TRBJ1-6
v_call: TRBV2
clone_size: .
d_call: .
cdr3_aa: CASSPRGLNSPLHF
cdr3_nt: TGTGCCAGCAGTCCGCGGGGGCTTAATTCACCCCTCCACTTT

j_call: TRBJ2-1
v_call: TRBV27
clone_size: once
d_call: TRBD1
cdr3_aa: CASSLVGQVNNEQFF
cdr3_nt: TGTGCCAGCAGTTTAGTGGGACAGGTTAACAATGAGCAGTTCTTC

j_call: TRBJ2-2
v_call: TRBV6-2/TRBV6-3
clone_size: .
d_call: TRBD2
cdr3_aa: CASSSSGGTGELFF
cdr3_nt: TGTGCCAGCAGTAGTAGCGGGGGTACCGGGGAGCTGTTTTTT

j_call: TRBJ1-6
v_call: TRBV21-1
clone_size: .
d_call: .
cdr3_aa: CASRQGSSYNSPLHF
cdr3_nt: TGTGCCAGCAGACAGGGAAGCTCCTATAATTCACCCCTCCACTTT

j_call: TRBJ2-2
v_call: TRBV7-9
clone_size: once
d_call: .
cdr3_aa: CASSLSAATGELFF
cdr3_nt: TGTGCCAGCAGCTTAAGCGCGGCCACCGGGGAGCTGTTTTTT

j_call: TRBJ2-1
v_call: TRBV10-3
clone_size: .
d_call: TRBD2
cdr3_aa: CAIGTSGYNEQFF
cdr3_nt: TGTGCCATCGGGACTAGCGGGTACAATGAGCAGTTCTTC

j_call: TRBJ2-3
v_call: TRBV7-3
clone_size: .
d_call: TRBD2
cdr3_aa: CASSDSGSGTDTQYF
cdr3_nt: TGTGCCAGCAGCGATAGCGGGAGTGGCACAGATACGCAGTATTTT

j_call: TRBJ1-1
v_call: TRBV2
clone_size: .
d_call: .
cdr3_aa: CASSVLWNTEAFF
cdr3_nt: TGTGCCAGCAGTGTTCTGTGGAACACTGAAGCTTTCTTT

j_call: TRBJ2-6
v_call: TRBV29-1
clone_size: few
d_call: .
cdr3_aa: CSVASGGPSGANVLTF
cdr3_nt: TGCAGCGTTGCGAGTGGGGGCCCCTCGGGGGCCAACGTCCTGACTTTC

j_call: TRBJ1-2
v_call: TRBV25-1
clone_size: .
d_call: .
cdr3_aa: CASSEYGTSNYGYTF
cdr3_nt: TGTGCCAGCAGTGAATACGGGACATCCAACTATGGCTACACCTTC

j_call: TRBJ1-5
v_call: TRBV19
clone_size: .
d_call: .
cdr3_aa: CASSGDSSQPQHF
cdr3_nt: TGTGCCAGTAGCGGGGATTCCTCTCAGCCCCAGCATTTT

j_call: TRBJ1-5
v_call: TRBV24-1
clone_size: few
d_call: .
cdr3_aa: CATRSSGDRNQPQHF
cdr3_nt: TGTGCCACCAGGTCGTCAGGGGATCGCAATCAGCCCCAGCATTTT

j_call: TRBJ2-5
v_call: TRBV29-1
clone_size: .
d_call: TRBD1
cdr3_aa: CSVATGAARLGTQYF
cdr3_nt: TGCAGCGTAGCTACAGGGGCTGCGCGGTTGGGGACCCAGTACTTC

j_call: TRBJ2-2
v_call: TRBV5-1
clone_size: few
d_call: .
cdr3_aa: CASSWTDPNTGELFF
cdr3_nt: TGCGCCAGCAGCTGGACAGACCCGAACACCGGGGAGCTGTTTTTT

j_call: TRBJ1-6
v_call: TRBV4-1
clone_size: .
d_call: .
cdr3_aa: CASSHGTEYNSPLHF
cdr3_nt: TGCGCCAGCAGCCACGGGACTGAGTATAATTCACCCCTCCACTTT

j_call: TRBJ2-7
v_call: TRBV4-1
clone_size: .
d_call: TRBD1
cdr3_aa: CASSVRDRAFHEQYF
cdr3_nt: TGCGCCAGCAGTGTCCGGGACAGGGCGTTCCACGAGCAGTACTTC

j_call: TRBJ2-7
v_call: TRBV6-1
clone_size: .
d_call: .
cdr3_aa: CASSEEDLAYEQYF
cdr3_nt: TGTGCCAGCAGTGAAGAGGACTTAGCCTACGAGCAGTACTTC

j_call: TRBJ2-7
v_call: TRBV5-1
clone_size: .
d_call: TRBD2
cdr3_aa: CAPNRGGYEQYF
cdr3_nt: TGCGCCCCCAACCGGGGGGGTTACGAGCAGTACTTC